This T cell receptor beta chain was identified in a study of blood T cell repertoires in COVID-19. Turning to the study itself: COVID-19 samples from acute and convalescent phases originated in the United States, Italy and Spain. PBMCs, B-cell-depleted T cells, or T cells provided the cDNA or gDNA that made up the material.

With 2 bases clipped from V and 4 bases from J, the junction kept 3 bases outside the gene matches. Germline V lookup: CDR1 GTSNPN, CDR2 SVGIG (reference sequence). CDR3 size: 14 residues. Original processing notes: The assay estimated nucleated cells by amplifying reference gene primers. Clones were read by immunoSEQ multiplex PCR, and TCRdb kept only the in-frame ones, dropping some. The V and J calls and clone size come from that table; D and trimming were worked out from the DNA. The repertoire consists of about 210,000 clones, with about nine tenths occurring once and the leading ten covering roughly 5%. This clone has just one count.

This chain connects TRBV30 to TRBJ1-1; 11 positions match TRBD1. Sample: peripheral blood. The source of this sequence is a woman in her forties with acute or convalescent COVID-19. The CDR3: CAWSIGTGGTEAFF. In nucleotides, the CDR3 is TGTGCCTGGAGTATAGGGACAGGGGGCACTGAAGCTTTCTTT.